Each of the 28 T cell receptor beta chains below was sequenced from the same sample in a study of T-cell reconstitution after alpha-beta-depleted transplantation in children. Preparation of the TCRbeta library involved a method that used unique molecular identifiers. From the PCR reads, TCRdb called clonotypes with MiXCR, one entry per CDR3 protein. Here the sample spans 800,000 to 1,000,000 distinct CDR3 sequences, 25% to 30% being singletons. The material was PBMCs, mostly from graft donor cells, obtained 360 days after TCRalphabeta/CD19-depleted stem cell transplant. Receptor source: a boy in the first two years of life who had a stem cell transplant for SCID, so the T cells may come from the graft donor.

This clonotype was seen more than once but under ten times. CDR3 nucleotides: TGCAGTGCTAGCTCGAGGCCCGGACTAGCGGGTGATACGCAGTATTTT. It encodes CSASSRPGLAGDTQYF. V is TRBV20-1 and J is TRBJ2-3; 11 bases fit TRBD2. The V segment lost 3 bases and the J segment 6 bases; nucleotides outside the gene matches: 11. Looked up from germline, CDR1 is DFQATT and CDR2 is SNEGSKA (reference sequence). The CDR3 is 16 residues long.

This clonotype has more than one count but fewer than ten. The J gene is TRBJ2-2, the V gene TRBV28; 8 bases align to TRBD2. V lost 6 bases to trimming and J lost 7 bases; unmatched junction nucleotides: 13. Germline CDR1 reads MDHEN; CDR2 reads SYDVKM. The length of the CDR3 is 16 residues. The CDR3 is CASSSAAGGAGGELFF. The CDR3 coding sequence is TGTGCCAGCAGCTCAGCGGCCGGGGGGGCCGGCGGGGAGCTGTTTTTT.

This chain connects TRBV20-1 to TRBJ2-4; tentative D call: TRBD2 (5 bases). V was clipped by 6 bases and J by 7 bases, with 13 bases between them. Germline lookup yields CDR1 DFQATT and CDR2 SNEGSKA (reference sequence). This CDR3 spans 12 amino acids. CDR3 DNA sequence: TGCAGTGCCCTCGGGCGAGGGAACATTCAGTACTTC. Translating gives CSALGRGNIQYF.

J is TRBJ2-3 and V is TRBV29-1, with D unclear. Germline V lookup: CDR1 SQVTM, CDR2 ANQGSEA. Trimming shortened V by 4 bases and J by 6 bases, and 17 bases separated the two germline ends. The CDR3 runs 14 residues. The CDR3 loop is CSVVSGRSGDTQYF. In DNA form, the CDR3 reads TGCAGCGTTGTTTCCGGACGAAGTGGGGATACGCAGTATTTT.

The table lists this clonotype with a few counts. This chain joins TRBV10-3 and TRBJ2-3, with 10 nucleotides matching TRBD2. The CDR3 totals 15 residues. Germline CDR1 is ENHRY and CDR2 is SYGVKD. The junction had 11 bases not matched to a gene; V was cut back by 8 bases and J by 6 bases. CDR3 in amino acids: CAIRGSGGKEDTQYF. CDR3 bases: TGTGCCATCCGTGGTAGCGGGGGGAAGGAGGATACGCAGTATTTT.

This clonotype was counted ten times or more. The V call is TRBV4-2, the J call TRBJ2-1, with 8 bases matching TRBD2. In germline, CDR1 is LGHNA, CDR2 YNFKEQ. The junction had 3 bases not matched to a gene; V was cut back by 0 bases and J by 5 bases. There are 15 residues in the CDR3. This CDR3 is CASSQERGDHNEQFF. Here the CDR3 DNA reads TGTGCCAGCAGCCAAGAGCGGGGGGACCACAATGAGCAGTTCTTC.

This clonotype was seen only a few times. The V gene is TRBV28, the J gene TRBJ2-2, with 9 nucleotides matching TRBD2. This CDR3 is 15 amino acids long. Unmatched junction bases numbered 8, after V lost 4 bases and J lost 8 bases. Germline CDR1 and CDR2: MDHEN and SYDVKM. CDR3 DNA sequence: TGTGCCAGCAGTTCTCCGACTAGCGGCAGGGGGGAGCTGTTTTTT. Protein product: CASSSPTSGRGELFF.

The rearrangement uses TRBV19 and TRBJ1-5; TRBD1 aligns across 8 bases. This CDR3 contains 17 residues. Germline assignment: CDR1 LNHDA and CDR2 SQIVND (reference sequence). Trimming at V came to 4 bases and at J to 6 bases, leaving 14 bases not matched to a gene. CDR3 coding DNA: TGTGCCAGTAGTACTCGGACAGGGTCGATTTTCGGTCAGCCCCAGCATTTT. It is translated as CASSTRTGSIFGQPQHF.

The chain couples TRBV5-1 to TRBJ1-6; D remains unclear. V lost 4 bases, J lost 5 bases, and 10 bases lay in between. The CDR3 contains 14 residues. The V gene's germline CDR1 is SGHRS and CDR2 YFSETQ. In DNA form, the CDR3 reads TGCGCCAGCAGCCGGGAGAAAAATAATTCACCCCTCCACTTT. This gives the protein CASSREKNNSPLHF.

The rearrangement links TRBV12-3 or TRBV12-4 to TRBJ1-1; TRBD1 agrees at 7 bases. The ends lost 4 bases at V and 6 bases at J; junction bases unmatched: 5. The CDR3 is 13 amino acids. CDR3 coding DNA: TGTGCCAGCAGTTACAGGGGAAGGGCTGAAGCTTTCTTT. Residues: CASSYRGRAEAFF.

This chain connects TRBV4-1 to TRBJ2-2, with a possible D match to TRBD1 (6 bases). V was trimmed by 3 bases and J by 5 bases, leaving 13 bases between them. Germline lookup yields CDR1 MGHRA and CDR2 YSYEKL. CDR3 size: 15 residues. The CDR3 region is CASSQGQSITGELFF. Written as DNA, the CDR3 is TGCGCCAGCAGCCAGGGACAATCGATAACCGGGGAGCTGTTTTTT.

In its sample, this clonotype was seen a few times. This chain links TRBV20-1 with TRBJ2-3, with TRBD2 as a possible D gene (5 bases). The CDR3 contains 16 residues. Germline loops: CDR1 DFQATT, CDR2 SNEGSKA (reference sequence). The ends were cut back, 5 bases at V and 2 bases at J, with 20 bases in the middle. The DNA of the CDR3 is TGCAGTGCTGACCGACTGGAGGCAGTGGCCACAGATACGCAGTATTTT. Its protein product is CSADRLEAVATDTQYF.

The rearrangement links TRBV5-6 to TRBJ2-4; D is ambiguous. From germline, CDR1 is SGHDT and CDR2 YYEEEE. V gave up 2 bases and J gave up 0 bases, with 6 bases separating them. CDR3 size: 14 residues. The CDR3 region is CASSFSGAKNIQYF. The CDR3, as DNA: TGTGCCAGCAGCTTTTCCGGAGCCAAAAACATTCAGTACTTC.

The chain has TRBV7-9 and TRBJ1-5, with 7 bases identical to TRBD1. CDR1 is SEHNR, CDR2 FQNEAQ, per germline (reference sequence). The CDR3 runs to 17 residues. Unmatched junction bases numbered 9, after V lost 4 bases and J lost 0 bases. The chain's CDR3 is CASSSTLTGNSNQPQHF. CDR3 sequence (DNA): TGTGCCAGCAGCTCCACCCTGACAGGGAATAGCAATCAGCCCCAGCATTTT. Full variable domain (outside the CDR3, taken from reference TRBV7-9 and TRBJ1-5): DTGVSQNPRHKITKRGQNVTFRCDPISEHNRLYWYRQTLGQGPEFLTYFQNEAQLEKSRLLSDRFSAERPKGSFSTLEIQRTEQGDSAMYLCASSSTLTGNSNQPQHFGDGTRLSIL.

The rearrangement uses TRBV2 and TRBJ2-3; 8 bases are a match to TRBD2. The V gene's germline CDR1 is SNHLY and CDR2 FYNNEI. CDR3 length equals 13 residues. V gave up 8 bases and J gave up 2 bases; unmatched junction bases: 3. The CDR3 DNA sequence: TGTGCCAGCGGACTAGCCCTCACAGATACGCAGTATTTT. Amino acid sequence: CASGLALTDTQYF. Full variable domain (outside the CDR3, taken from reference TRBV2 and TRBJ2-3): EPEVTQTPSHQVTQMGQEVILRCVPISNHLYFYWYRQILGQKVEFLVSFYNNEISEKSEIFDDQFSVERPDGSNFTLKIRSTKLEDSAMYFCASGLALTDTQYFGPGTRLTVL.

This clonotype occurred a few times. The chain couples TRBV12-3 or TRBV12-4 to TRBJ2-2; D gene ambiguous. The CDR3 totals 15 residues. V lost 1 base and J lost 4, with 10 bases in between. The CDR3 sequence: CASSLVTIGTGELFF. The CDR3 DNA is TGTGCCAGCAGTTTAGTGACAATTGGCACCGGGGAGCTGTTTTTT.

On this clonotype: Its ends do not fully match the called genes, so a read error is possible. This chain joins TRBV30 and TRBJ1-2, with a tentative D call TRBD1 (5 bases). Germline CDR1 GTSNPN, CDR2 SVGIG (reference sequence). CDR3 length: 9 residues. The CDR3 sequence: CAWTPRGPF. In DNA form, the CDR3 reads TGTGCCTGGACCCCCCGGGGACCCTTC.

This CDR3 is CASSPHPEGNYGYTF. The CDR3 DNA reads TGTGCCAGCAGCCCCCACCCGGAGGGGAACTATGGCTACACCTTC. The chain couples TRBV4-2 to TRBJ1-2; weak D call: TRBD1 (5 bases). The CDR3 is 15 residues long. The germline CDR1 and CDR2 sequences are LGHNA and YNFKEQ. V lost 4 bases, J lost 2 bases, and 14 bases lay in between.

This chain links TRBV4-1 with TRBJ2-6; 9 positions agree with TRBD1. The CDR3 loop spans 17 amino acids. From germline, CDR1 is MGHRA and CDR2 YSYEKL. J lost 1 base, V lost 4 bases, and 5 bases had no gene match. CDR3 sequence (DNA): TGCGCCAGCAGCCCTACCGGGACAGGGTCTGGGGCCAACGTCCTGACTTTC. This sequence encodes CASSPTGTGSGANVLTF.

This rearrangement joins TRBV4-3 to TRBJ2-7; D possibly corresponds to TRBD1 (6 bases). CDR1 is LGHNA and CDR2 is YSLEER in the germline V gene. Trimming left V 0 bases short and J 6 bases short, with 30 bases between. This CDR3 spans 20 amino acids. CDR3 in amino acids: CASSQDLPQGLTGGLTEQYF. The CDR3 nucleotides read TGCGCCAGCAGCCAAGATCTACCCCAGGGGCTAACAGGCGGCCTTACCGAGCAGTACTTC.

The gene calls are TRBV10-3 and TRBJ2-1; D uncertain. Germline V gene sequence: CDR1 ENHRY, CDR2 SYGVKD. The CDR3 runs to 16 residues. V dropped 5 bases and J dropped 5 bases, with 19 bases sitting between them. The CDR3 here is CAISSHLAALNNEQFF. CDR3 DNA sequence: TGTGCCATCAGTTCCCACTTGGCGGCCCTAAACAATGAGCAGTTCTTC.

The rearrangement uses TRBV6-1 and TRBJ2-3; the D gene is possibly TRBD1 (6 bases). The CDR3 has 15 residues. From germline, CDR1 is MNHNS and CDR2 SASEGT. Trimming took off 2 bases at V and 3 bases at J, with 12 bases between the two ends. CDR3: CASSELVQGTDTQYF. In nucleotides, the CDR3 is TGTGCCAGCAGTGAATTGGTCCAGGGGACAGATACGCAGTATTTT.

This clonotype appeared a single time. The chain links TRBV4-2 to TRBJ2-5, with 14 bases that match TRBD2. The CDR3 has 17 residues. V shed 7 bases, J shed 5 bases, and the junction held 12 bases outside the gene matches. The germline gives CDR1 LGHNA, CDR2 YNFKEQ. This chain's CDR3 is CASTPSGTSGGRETQYF. CDR3 in DNA: TGTGCCAGCACCCCCTCCGGGACTAGCGGGGGTAGGGAGACCCAGTACTTC.

This clonotype was observed a handful of times. The CDR3 DNA follows: TGTGCCACCAGCAGACCCGAGAGCTACGAGCAGTACTTC. This gives the protein CATSRPESYEQYF. The chain joins TRBV15 to TRBJ2-7; no clear D gene. The germline V and J ends were trimmed by 2 bases and 3 bases, with 8 bases remaining between them. The germline gives CDR1 LNHNV, CDR2 YYDKDF (reference sequence). The CDR3 loop spans 13 amino acids.

CDR3 region: CASSLARQGIRDTQYF. The DNA for the CDR3 is TGCGCCAGCAGCTTAGCCCGACAGGGGATTAGGGATACGCAGTATTTT. The V call is TRBV5-1, the J call TRBJ2-3; 8 bases fit TRBD1. V lost 2 bases, J lost 6 bases, and 11 bases stayed unmatched. This CDR3 is built from 16 residues. Germline V gives CDR1 SGHRS, CDR2 YFSETQ.

This clonotype was recorded only once. V usage is TRBV20-1 and J usage is TRBJ2-3, with D perhaps being TRBD1 or TRBD2 (5 bases each). Trimming removed 3 bases at V and 0 bases at J, with 13 bases between. The CDR3 sequence is 15 residues long. Germline lookup yields CDR1 DFQATT and CDR2 SNEGSKA (reference sequence). The CDR3 protein is CSARGSGRSTDTQYF. The DNA of the CDR3 is TGCAGTGCTAGGGGATCGGGACGGAGCACAGATACGCAGTATTTT.

The chain couples TRBV25-1 to TRBJ2-1; 15 positions match TRBD2. Per germline, CDR1 MGHDK and CDR2 SYGVNS. The V gene end was trimmed by 8 bases and the J gene end by 9 bases; junction bases not matched to a gene: 2. The CDR3 consists of 13 residues. The CDR3 loop is CASRTSGGAEQFF. DNA for the CDR3: TGTGCCAGCCGGACTAGCGGGGGGGCTGAGCAGTTCTTC.

This clonotype was seen ten or more times. V gene TRBV12-3 or TRBV12-4 combines with J gene TRBJ1-1; a weak D match, TRBD1 (6 bases). The CDR3 has 15 amino acids. The V and J ends lost 2 bases and 9 bases respectively, with 19 bases between them. CDR3 protein: CASSLTSVGGKKAFF. CDR3 DNA sequence: TGTGCCAGCAGTTTAACGTCGGTAGGGGGTAAGAAAGCTTTCTTT.